This record covers a single T cell receptor beta chain. The V and J ends lost 0 bases and 3 bases respectively, with 15 bases between them. CDR1 is SGDLS, CDR2 YYNGEE, per germline. This CDR3 has 16 residues. The data stem from a study of blood T cells in healthy people across ages. A second PCR of 7 to 11 cycles used a sample-barcoded 5' primer and a J-beta primer mix. TCRdb reprocessed the 5' RACE reads via MiXCR and lists one record per CDR3 protein. The data contain 790,000 or so distinct CDR3 sequences, just over 55% of them singletons. The sequenced material came from blood. The rearrangement links TRBV9 to TRBJ1-2; D unclear. This clonotype was sampled from a man aged 40-49 years in good health. The CDR3 coding sequence is TGTGCCAGCAGCGTAGATTCGGACGGAGGGTACTATGGCTACACCTTC. Amino acids: CASSVDSDGGYYGYTF. Variable domain in full (rest from reference TRBV9 and TRBJ1-2): DSGVTQTPKHLITATGQRVTLRCSPRSGDLSVYWYQQSLDQGLQFLIQYYNGEERAKGNILERFSAQQFPDLHSELNLSSLELGDSALYFCASSVDSDGGYYGYTFGSGTRLTVV.